This T cell receptor (beta chain) appears in the sequencing data of a study of blood T cell repertoires in COVID-19. The overall study: Sites in the United States, Italy and Spain provided acute and convalescent COVID-19 samples.

V was clipped by 5 bases and J by 6 bases, with 14 bases between them. There are 13 residues in the CDR3. CDR1 SGHNT and CDR2 YYREEE come from the germline V gene (reference sequence). Study members were between roughly 18 and 89 years old and lived in about two dozen US regions. Up to 2 weeks before entering the study, exposed participants had met a COVID-19 case. As handled by the study authors: From reference gene primer amplification, estimates of nucleated cell counts were derived. Clones were read by immunoSEQ multiplex PCR, and TCRdb kept only the in-frame ones, dropping some. The DNA gave D and trimming, while V, J and clone size come from that table. The sample comprises under 300,000 clones, 88% of which are singletons, and 2.5% to 4% rests with the top ten.

The source is a woman in her forties who had been exposed to COVID-19. Sequenced sample: PBMCs or T cells enriched from blood (not recorded which). The rearrangement links TRBV5-4 to TRBJ1-2; TRBD1 might be the D (6 bases). The CDR3 reads CASRLTGGHGYTF. CDR3 coding DNA: TGTGCCAGCAGACTGACAGGAGGTCATGGCTACACCTTC.